The source of this T cell receptor beta chain is a study of technical replicates of blood from four donors. This table comes from immunoSEQ multiplex PCR, and its TCRdb copy is limited to in-frame clones, with some not included. The table includes around 8,000 clones, about nine tenths detected once. Germline assignment: CDR1 SQVTM and CDR2 ANQGSEA. V lost 7 bases, J lost 1 base, and 12 bases lay in between. CDR3 length: 13 residues. The rearrangement links TRBV29-1 to TRBJ2-3; D unclear. This sequence was found in a human donor in good health. Sequencing input: PBMCs. The CDR3 loop is CSGKPAGTDTQYF. In DNA form, the CDR3 reads TGCAGCGGGAAGCCGGCGGGCACAGATACGCAGTATTTT.